Below, 18 T cell receptor beta chains from the same sample are listed, as sequenced in a study of memory CD4+ T cells and cytomegalovirus serostatus. The repertoire was sequenced with immunoSEQ multiplex PCR; TCRdb's copy has only in-frame clones and lacks some. The sample records 60,000 to 75,000 clones, 80% being singletons. Single viable CD3+CD4+CD8-CD45RO+ cells were sorted as the memory CD4+ T cells. Input material: memory CD4+ T cells from blood. These receptors were obtained from an adult in good health and CMV-seronegative. Some clones in this sample may be carry-over from other donors' samples.

The V gene is TRBV28, the J gene TRBJ2-2, with D tentatively TRBD1 or TRBD2 (5 bases each). The CDR3 consists of 19 residues. V lost 5 bases, J lost 0 bases, and 22 bases lay in between. The germline CDR1 and CDR2 sequences are MDHEN and SYDVKM. This chain's CDR3 is CASSILRLRGPPNTGELFF. The CDR3 coding sequence is TGTGCCAGCAGTATCCTTCGACTCCGGGGCCCGCCGAACACCGGGGAGCTGTTTTTT.

V is TRBV6-1 and J is TRBJ1-3; tentatively, D is TRBD1 (5 bases). V dropped 4 bases and J dropped 0 bases, with 7 bases sitting between them. The CDR3 has 14 residues. Germline V CDR1 and CDR2: MNHNS, SASEGT. The CDR3 region has the DNA TGTGCCAGCAGTGTGGGGGTCTCTGGAAACACCATATATTTT. It encodes CASSVGVSGNTIYF.

The gene calls are TRBV12-5 and TRBJ2-1, with D possibly matching TRBD1 (6 bases). The germline CDR1 and CDR2 sequences are LGHNT and FRNRAP. The CDR3 has 14 residues. V lost 3 bases and J 4 bases, leaving 10 bases between the germline ends. The CDR3 region has the DNA TGTGCTAGTGGTTTAGACAGGAATTACAATGAGCAGTTCTTC. Protein product: CASGLDRNYNEQFF.

The chain carries TRBV5-8 and TRBJ2-7; tentative D call: TRBD1 (5 bases). The CDR3 has 13 residues. Germline CDR1 is SGHTS and CDR2 is YDEGEE. V lost 3 bases to trimming and J lost 4 bases, with 11 bases between them. CDR3 in amino acids: CASSSRQFYEQYF. For the CDR3, the DNA is TGTGCCAGCAGCTCCCGACAGTTTTACGAGCAGTACTTC.

A few counts support this clone. V gene TRBV6-1 combines with J gene TRBJ1-5, with a weak D call TRBD1 (5 bases). Trimming left V 1 base short and J 0 bases short, with 7 bases between. The CDR3 covers 15 residues. CDR1 MNHNS and CDR2 SASEGT come from the germline V gene. CDR3 protein: CASSEGGYSNQPQHF. The CDR3 DNA reads as TGTGCCAGCAGTGAAGGGGGGTATAGCAATCAGCCCCAGCATTTT.

The chain recombines TRBV18 with TRBJ2-7, with D tentatively TRBD1 (5 bases). The CDR3 runs 15 residues. CDR1 KGHSH and CDR2 LQKENI come from the germline V gene. Trimming cost V 3 bases and J 4 bases, with 16 bases left between them. CDR3 residues: CASSPIGASTYEQYF. The CDR3 DNA reads TGTGCCAGCTCACCCATAGGGGCATCAACTTACGAGCAGTACTTC. Looking up the rest from reference TRBV18 and TRBJ2-7 gives the full variable domain: NAGVMQNPRHLVRRRGQEARLRCSPMKGHSHVYWYRQLPEEGLKFMVYLQKENIIDESGMPKERFSAEFPKEGPSILRIQQVVRGDSAAYFCASSPIGASTYEQYFGPGTRLTVT.

In this sample, this clone turned up many times. V gene TRBV29-1 combines with J gene TRBJ2-3; 7 nucleotides agree with TRBD2. V lost 1 base and J lost 3; bases outside the gene matches: 10. CDR3 size: 16 residues. Germline loops: CDR1 SQVTM, CDR2 ANQGSEA. The CDR3 reads CSVEGSAGVGTDTQYF. The CDR3 DNA reads TGCAGCGTTGAAGGTAGTGCGGGAGTAGGTACAGATACGCAGTATTTT.

This clone was picked up one time. Within the sample, other DNA sequences also encode this same CDR3. V and J are TRBV18 and TRBJ1-1, with TRBD1 as a possible D gene (5 bases). The CDR3 totals 13 residues. Trimming stripped 2 bases from V and 2 bases from J, with 6 bases between. The germline V gene encodes CDR1 KGHSH and CDR2 LQKENI. CDR3 region: CASSPGANTEAFF. In DNA, the CDR3 is TGTGCCAGCTCACCAGGGGCTAACACTGAAGCTTTCTTT.

This clone has a single count. The chain carries TRBV7-2 and TRBJ1-3; D gene unclear. The CDR3 length is 17 residues. Germline-derived CDR1 and CDR2 are SGHTA and FQGNSA. The germline V and J ends were trimmed by 5 bases and 0 bases, with 17 bases remaining between them. The CDR3 sequence: CASSPTSGHLSGNTIYF. The CDR3 DNA follows: TGTGCCAGCAGCCCGACCAGTGGTCACCTCTCTGGAAACACCATATATTTT.

The rearrangement joins TRBV29-1 to TRBJ2-3; D is ambiguous. V lost 5 bases and J 7 bases, leaving 7 bases between the germline ends. CDR1 is SQVTM and CDR2 is ANQGSEA in the germline V gene. This CDR3 comprises 10 residues. DNA for the CDR3: TGCAGCGTTTATAGTTATACGCAGTATTTT. Its translation: CSVYSYTQYF.

This rearrangement joins TRBV7-2 to TRBJ1-3, with 7 bases matching TRBD1. CDR1 SGHTA and CDR2 FQGNSA come from the germline V gene. The CDR3 totals 16 residues. The trim removed 5 bases at V and 0 bases at J, leaving 7 bases unmatched. The CDR3 sequence: CASSPQTGLSGNTIYF. The CDR3 DNA reads as TGTGCCAGCAGCCCCCAGACAGGGCTCTCTGGAAACACCATATATTTT.

V gene TRBV7-2 combines with J gene TRBJ2-5; 7 bases fit TRBD2. Germline V gene sequence: CDR1 SGHTA, CDR2 FQGNSA. V dropped 1 base and J dropped 1; count of bases not matched to a gene: 6. This CDR3 is built from 16 residues. CDR3 region: CASSLGPRTSQETQYF. The DNA for the CDR3 is TGTGCCAGCAGCTTAGGGCCCCGGACTAGCCAAGAGACCCAGTACTTC.

This chain uses TRBV7-8 with TRBJ2-7; TRBD1 might be the D (6 bases). This CDR3 is built from 15 residues. V was shortened by 5 bases and J by 3 bases, with 17 bases between the two germline ends. Germline V gene sequence: CDR1 SGHVS, CDR2 FQNEAQ. CDR3 in DNA: TGTGCCAGCAGCCAAGAACCGAGAGGGGGCTACGAGCAGTACTTC. Translating gives CASSQEPRGGYEQYF.

The chain employs TRBV5-1 and TRBJ2-6; D not certain. The germline CDR1 and CDR2 sequences are SGHRS and YFSETQ. This CDR3 is 14 amino acids long. Trimming removed 0 bases at V and 2 bases at J, with 3 bases between. CDR3: CASSLVPGANVLTF. The CDR3 nucleotides are TGCGCCAGCAGCTTGGTCCCTGGGGCCAACGTCCTGACTTTC.

The rearrangement links TRBV2 to TRBJ2-5; a possible D gene is TRBD2 (6 bases). The CDR3 contains 14 residues. CDR1 and CDR2 from the germline V gene are SNHLY and FYNNEI. V was shortened by 5 bases and J by 5 bases, with 15 bases between the two germline ends. The DNA of the CDR3 is TGTGCCAGCAGTCACCTTTACAGCGGGGAGACCCAGTACTTC. Translated: CASSHLYSGETQYF.

The chain uses TRBV15 and TRBJ2-1; TRBD2 agrees at 8 bases. The CDR3 covers 14 residues. Germline lookup yields CDR1 LNHNV and CDR2 YYDKDF (reference sequence). After removal of 0 bases from V and 7 bases from J, the junction contained 2 bases not matched to a gene. The CDR3, as DNA: TGTGCCACCAGCAGAGATAGACTAGCGAATGAGCAGTTCTTC. Protein: CATSRDRLANEQFF.

This rearrangement joins TRBV27 to TRBJ2-5, with no clear D. This CDR3 has 15 residues. Trimming left V 6 bases short and J 5 bases short, with 19 bases between. CDR1 is MNHEY, CDR2 SMNVEV, per germline (reference sequence). CDR3 sequence (DNA): TGTGCCAGCAGGCCTGAGGCGTGGCGATGGGAGACCCAGTACTTC. Translating it yields CASRPEAWRWETQYF.

The chain has TRBV9 and TRBJ1-6; no reliable D call. CDR3 length: 13 amino acids. The V gene lost 4 bases and the J gene lost 7 bases, with 9 bases spanning the gap. Per the germline V gene, CDR1 is SGDLS and CDR2 is YYNGEE. CDR3 amino acids: CASSLGWNSPLHF. CDR3 bases: TGTGCCAGCAGCTTGGGTTGGAATTCACCCCTCCACTTT. The variable domain in full, completed from reference TRBV9 and TRBJ1-6, reads DSGVTQTPKHLITATGQRVTLRCSPRSGDLSVYWYQQSLDQGLQFLIQYYNGEERAKGNILERFSAQQFPDLHSELNLSSLELGDSALYFCASSLGWNSPLHFGNGTRLTVT.